This section outlines one TCR beta chain sequence together with its context. What it binds is not known. This entry is derived from a study of CD4 T cells in relation to SARS-CoV-2 and coronaviruses. Before the COVID-19 pandemic, during about 2010-2018, CD4+ T cells were taken from unexposed donors. Isolation of CD4+ T cells took place after 10 days in culture. CDR3 length equals 16 residues. Germline CDR1 LNHDA, CDR2 SQIVND (reference sequence). With V trimmed by 6 bases and J by 4 bases, 8 bases remained unmatched. The repertoire was sequenced with immunoSEQ multiplex PCR; TCRdb's copy has only in-frame clones and lacks some. The repertoire includes 15,000 to 20,000 clones, 75% to 85% of them detected once, and about 10% sits in the top ten. Study-wide results and caveats: Each donor contributed either pre-pandemic or post-infection samples, not both.

The source material was CD4+ T cells from PBMCs, cultured in vitro. The genes are TRBV19 and TRBJ2-7; 14 bases match TRBD2. This TCR derives from a human donor in good health. CDR3: CASSMTSGRAEYEQYF. For the CDR3, the DNA is TGTGCCAGTAGCATGACTAGCGGGAGGGCCGAGTACGAGCAGTACTTC.